Shown below are 14 T cell receptor beta chains from a single sample sequenced in a study of cytomegalovirus exposure and HLA in healthy donors. PCR primers comprised 60 Vbeta and 13 Jbeta primers. TCRdb's copy holds only in-frame clones and misses some; the assay was immunoSEQ multiplex PCR. The profile shows 100,000 to 150,000 clones, 17% of them singletons. The material sequenced was PBMCs. The receptors stem from a female donor in good health and CMV-seropositive.

The rearrangement uses TRBV4-1 and TRBJ1-5, with 7 positions matching TRBD1. The CDR3 covers 15 residues. Germline CDR1 and CDR2: MGHRA and YSYEKL. With 4 bases clipped from V and 2 bases from J, the junction kept 5 bases outside the gene matches. The CDR3 nucleotides are TGCGCCAGCAGCCCACTCGGACAGGGCAATCAGCCCCAGCATTTT. Translating gives CASSPLGQGNQPQHF.

This clone was counted only a few times. The gene calls are TRBV7-9 and TRBJ2-7; TRBD2 matches 7 bases. Germline CDR1 reads SEHNR; CDR2 reads FQNEAQ (reference sequence). The CDR3 loop spans 14 amino acids. Trimming at V came to 4 bases and at J to 2 bases, leaving 5 bases not matched to a gene. CDR3 loop: CASSWGGNPYEQYF. The CDR3 DNA reads TGTGCCAGCAGCTGGGGGGGTAACCCCTACGAGCAGTACTTC. The whole variable domain, remainder taken from reference TRBV7-9 and TRBJ2-7, is DTGVSQNPRHKITKRGQNVTFRCDPISEHNRLYWYRQTLGQGPEFLTYFQNEAQLEKSRLLSDRFSAERPKGSFSTLEIQRTEQGDSAMYLCASSWGGNPYEQYFGPGTRLTVT.

The J gene is TRBJ2-3, the V gene TRBV6-4; D remains ambiguous. Germline CDR1 and CDR2: MRHNA and SNTAGT. This CDR3 has 17 residues. Trimming cost V 2 bases and J 0 bases, with 15 bases left between them. The CDR3 sequence is CASSDPAENPSTDTQYF. CDR3 DNA: TGTGCCAGCAGTGACCCCGCGGAGAACCCTAGCACAGATACGCAGTATTTT.

In its sample, this clone was seen a few times. The genes are TRBV15 and TRBJ2-7; 9 bases agree with TRBD1. The germline gives CDR1 LNHNV, CDR2 YYDKDF (reference sequence). The ends lost 1 base at V and 6 bases at J; junction bases unmatched: 7. The CDR3 has 15 amino acids. This CDR3 is CATSRAQGALSEQYF. The CDR3 DNA follows: TGTGCCACCAGCAGAGCACAGGGGGCCCTTTCCGAGCAGTACTTC.

J is TRBJ1-4 and V is TRBV28; no firm D call. Germline CDR1 and CDR2: MDHEN and SYDVKM. The V and J ends lost 4 bases and 0 bases respectively, with 9 bases between them. This CDR3 has 15 amino acids. The CDR3 region has the DNA TGTGCCAGCAGTTACGAAACGGCAACTAATGAAAAACTGTTTTTT. Translated: CASSYETATNEKLFF.

The rearrangement joins TRBV7-2 to TRBJ2-5, with TRBD2 identical over 9 bases. Losses at the gene ends were 1 base for V and 5 bases for J; bases not matched to a gene: 8. This CDR3 is built from 16 residues. The germline CDR1 and CDR2 sequences are SGHTA and FQGNSA. As DNA, the CDR3 is TGTGCCAGCAGCTTAGGCAGCGGGAGGAGTCACGAGACCCAGTACTTC. This encodes CASSLGSGRSHETQYF. Complete variable domain (other parts from reference TRBV7-2 and TRBJ2-5): GAGVSQSPSNKVTEKGKDVELRCDPISGHTALYWYRQSLGQGLEFLIYFQGNSAPDKSGLPSDRFSAERTGGSVSTLTIQRTQQEDSAVYLCASSLGSGRSHETQYFGPGTRLLVL.

Here the CDR3 DNA reads TGCGCCAGCAGCGAGAGCGGATACCAAGAGACCCAGTACTTC. It encodes CASSESGYQETQYF. The chain joins TRBV5-1 to TRBJ2-5; the D gene is possibly TRBD2 (5 bases). V gave up 4 bases and J gave up 0 bases, with 10 bases separating them. Germline V CDR1 and CDR2: SGHRS, YFSETQ. This CDR3 has 14 amino acids.

The sample holds a few counts of this clone. The rearrangement links TRBV7-6 to TRBJ2-7, with D tentatively TRBD2 (6 bases). Germline CDR1 reads SGHVS; CDR2 reads FNYEAQ. This CDR3 is built from 15 residues. V was clipped by 1 base and J by 0 bases, with 10 bases between them. The CDR3 DNA follows: TGTGCCAGCAGCTTAGACGCGGGGCGCTCCTACGAGCAGTACTTC. Protein sequence: CASSLDAGRSYEQYF.

This clone showed up just a few times. The chain joins TRBV11-2 to TRBJ2-1; 7 positions match TRBD2. This CDR3 is 16 amino acids long. V shed 5 bases and J 1 base; nucleotides not matched to a gene: 8. Germline V lookup: CDR1 SGHAT, CDR2 FQNNGV. The CDR3 sequence: CASSKQWGGSYNEQFF. CDR3 coding DNA: TGTGCCAGCAGCAAGCAGTGGGGGGGGTCCTACAATGAGCAGTTCTTC.

This clone was detected only a few times. The chain combines TRBV19 with TRBJ2-7, with a possible D match to TRBD2 (5 bases). CDR1 LNHDA and CDR2 SQIVND come from the germline V gene (reference sequence). The CDR3 is 16 amino acids. Trimming removed 3 bases at V and 3 bases at J, with 18 bases between. CDR3 region: CASSIYIGPAGYEQYF. The CDR3 DNA sequence: TGTGCCAGTAGTATCTATATCGGGCCGGCGGGCTACGAGCAGTACTTC. The complete variable domain, with remaining parts taken from reference TRBV19 and TRBJ2-7, reads DGGITQSPKYLFRKEGQNVTLSCEQNLNHDAMYWYRQDPGQGLRLIYYSQIVNDFQKGDIAEGYSVSREKKESFPLTVTSAQKNPTAFYLCASSIYIGPAGYEQYFGPGTRLTVT.

V gene TRBV10-1 combines with J gene TRBJ2-1; the match to TRBD1 covers 11 bases. Germline assignment: CDR1 WNHNN and CDR2 SYGVQD (reference sequence). The CDR3 is made up of 16 amino acids. V was clipped by 4 bases and J by 9 bases; unmatched bases: 11. CDR3 nucleotides: TGCGCCAGCAGTGCATACCGGGACAGGGGGTGTATTGAGCAGTTCTTC. This encodes CASSAYRDRGCIEQFF.

The chain uses TRBV28 and TRBJ1-6, with D possibly being TRBD1 (5 bases). V dropped 8 bases and J dropped 6 bases, with 11 bases sitting between them. The CDR3 runs 13 residues. Germline-derived CDR1 and CDR2 are MDHEN and SYDVKM. Written as DNA, the CDR3 is TGTGCCAGCCTCAGGGTTATTAATTCACCCCTCCACTTT. This encodes CASLRVINSPLHF. The complete variable domain, with remaining parts taken from reference TRBV28 and TRBJ1-6, reads DVKVTQSSRYLVKRTGEKVFLECVQDMDHENMFWYRQDPGLGLRLIYFSYDVKMKEKGDIPEGYSVSREKKERFSLILESASTNQTSMYLCASLRVINSPLHFGNGTRLTVT.

This clone was counted between two and nine times. The J gene is TRBJ1-1, the V gene TRBV10-3; 8 nucleotides agree with TRBD1. There are 14 residues in the CDR3. Germline assignment: CDR1 ENHRY and CDR2 SYGVKD. V was clipped by 6 bases and J by 2 bases; unmatched bases: 5. The CDR3 is CAIRKTGDNTEAFF. DNA of the CDR3: TGTGCCATCAGGAAGACAGGGGACAACACTGAAGCTTTCTTT.

The CDR3 nucleotides are TGTGCCAGCAGCTCGGGACAGGGAAACTATGGCTACACCTTC. Its protein product is CASSSGQGNYGYTF. The V and J genes are TRBV7-2 and TRBJ1-2; 9 nucleotides align to TRBD1. Trimming cost V 4 bases and J 2 bases; bases outside gene matches: 2. This CDR3 comprises 14 residues. Germline-derived CDR1 and CDR2 are SGHTA and FQGNSA.